Described below is a single TCR beta chain sequence and its context. Its specificity is not known. This sample was included in a study of graft-versus-host responses after intestinal transplantation. Study-wide context: Every transplant recipient was induced with anti-thymocyte globulin, then maintained on tacrolimus and steroids for about 3 years. Findings and caveats of the study: Allografts from individuals with graft-donor T cell macrochimerism displayed high graft-versus-host to host-versus-graft clonal ratios. After transplant, early declines in HvG clones were associated with peak levels of circulating GvH clones.

Data came from immunoSEQ multiplex PCR; TCRdb stores just in-frame clones and leaves some out. The table lists 90,000 to 150,000 clones, over 85% of them singletons. Germline V gives CDR1 MNHEY, CDR2 SMNVEV (reference sequence). This CDR3 is built from 15 residues. V was trimmed by 6 bases and J by 4 bases, leaving 19 bases between them. This chain joins TRBV27 and TRBJ2-7; D gene unclear. The TCR comes from a human donor who received an intestinal transplant. The sequencing here drew on unstimulated CD4+ T cells sorted from spleen or lymph node cells, taken before intestinal transplant. The CDR3 region has the DNA TGTGCCAGCAGCCCCCGGGCGACTCATTCGTACGAGCAGTACTTC. The encoded protein is CASSPRATHSYEQYF.